Below are 7 T cell receptor beta chains sequenced from a single sample in a study of T cell repertoires in cytomegalovirus infection. These receptors' antigens are unknown. Via MiXCR, TCRdb re-called the reads, giving one row per CDR3 protein. This table holds roughly 500,000 distinct CDR3 sequences, more than 40% found once. The sequenced sample was cultured PBMCs, obtained from culture after CMV antigen stimulation. These receptors originate from a human donor in good health (CMV status not recorded). Some clones in this sample may be carry-over from other donors' samples.

The chain combines TRBV6-1 with TRBJ2-2, with D maybe TRBD1 (5 bases). The CDR3 length is 16 residues. With 6 bases removed from V and 4 bases from J, the gap between germline ends came to 18 bases. CDR1 is MNHNS, CDR2 SASEGT, per germline. The CDR3 loop reads CASRPGWGRVTGELFF. The DNA for the CDR3 is TGTGCCAGCAGACCAGGGTGGGGCAGGGTCACCGGGGAGCTGTTTTTT.

The CDR3 reads CASSSSAPGELFF. The CDR3 DNA reads TGTGCCAGCAGTTCCTCGGCGCCCGGGGAGCTGTTTTTT. The V gene is TRBV12-3 or TRBV12-4, the J gene TRBJ2-2; no reliable D call. The V gene lost 4 bases and the J gene lost 6 bases, with 9 bases spanning the gap. The length of the CDR3 is 13 residues.

The gene calls are TRBV27 and TRBJ2-2, with a possible D match to TRBD1 (6 bases). Trimming took off 5 bases at V and 6 bases at J, with 13 bases between the two ends. The germline V gene encodes CDR1 MNHEY and CDR2 SMNVEV (reference sequence). CDR3 size: 14 residues. CDR3 protein: CASSRTGPPGELFF. As DNA, the CDR3 is TGTGCCAGCAGTCGCACAGGGCCTCCCGGGGAGCTGTTTTTT.

This rearrangement joins TRBV19 to TRBJ1-6; D unresolved. This CDR3 is 14 amino acids long. V lost 7 bases, J lost 1 base, and 8 bases lay in between. Germline loops: CDR1 LNHDA, CDR2 SQIVND (reference sequence). Here the CDR3 reads CASTLGSYNSPLHF. The CDR3 DNA follows: TGTGCCAGTACTCTTGGGTCCTATAATTCACCCCTCCACTTT.

The chain couples TRBV7-2 to TRBJ2-1; 8 bases align to TRBD2. Trimming took 5 bases from V and 15 from J; bases not matched to a gene: 15. Looked up from germline, CDR1 is SGHTA and CDR2 is FQGNSA. This CDR3 is built from 14 residues. As DNA, the CDR3 is TGTGCCAGCAGCCCCCGCGGCAGCGGGGGAGAGTGGTTCTTC. This gives the protein CASSPRGSGGEWFF.

The chain carries TRBV6-6 and TRBJ2-1; D gene ambiguous. The CDR3 is made up of 14 amino acids. From germline, CDR1 is MNHNY and CDR2 SVGAGI (reference sequence). Trimming removed 0 bases at V and 8 bases at J, with 11 bases between. CDR3 in DNA: TGTGCCAGCAGTTACTCTGGCGCATGGGATGAGCAGTTCTTC. Its protein is CASSYSGAWDEQFF.

The chain uses TRBV4-1 and TRBJ2-6; no firm D call. The germline V and J ends were trimmed by 2 bases and 1 base, with 15 bases remaining between them. The CDR3 sequence is 18 residues long. The germline V gene has CDR1 MGHRA and CDR2 YSYEKL. The CDR3 nucleotides read TGCGCCAGCAGCCAAACCCTGATCGGAAGGTCTGGGGCCAACGTCCTGACTTTC. Translation: CASSQTLIGRSGANVLTF.